The clone carrying this T cell receptor (beta chain) showed up many times. Its antigen is unidentified. This entry is derived from a study of T cells in Graves' hyperthyroidism and ophthalmopathy. Study results and limitations: Most expanded thyroid clonotypes above 0.001 also appeared in blood.

Germline V lookup: CDR1 DFQATT, CDR2 SNEGSKA (reference sequence). V shed 5 bases and J shed 2 bases, with 15 bases lying between them. The CDR3 consists of 14 residues. Diagnosis of hyperthyroidism was new in patients aged 18 to 65, and its duration was under 2 months. It was RNA transcripts that yielded the amplified TCR beta CDR3 regions. The HTBI primer set served for first-round RT-PCR of the TCR CDR3. Via MiXCR, TCRdb re-called the multiplex PCR reads, giving one row per CDR3 protein. The profile shows 250,000 to 300,000 distinct CDR3 sequences, roughly 13% of them singletons. The sequenced sample was blood. The rearrangement joins TRBV20-1 to TRBJ2-5, with D possibly being TRBD1 or TRBD2 (5 bases each). This TCR was recovered from a woman in her 30s with Graves' hyperthyroidism that later progressed to Graves' ophthalmopathy. CDR3 region: CSARGGSAQETQYF. Written as DNA, the CDR3 is TGCAGTGCTCGGGGCGGGTCCGCTCAAGAGACCCAGTACTTC.